Listed below are T cell receptor beta chains from one sample, sequenced in a study of control samples from healthy donors and cancer patients. Libraries were prepared by immunoSEQ multiplex PCR; TCRdb keeps only in-frame clonotypes and omits some of them. This table holds about 120,000 clones, about 88% found once. Source material: blood. These receptors all stem from a man aged 18 to 29 in good health. CDR3s include the opening cysteine and the closing phenylalanine or tryptophan. The D gene is left open where the match is weak. Only some rows state a clone size, as once, few, many or a class for expanded clones.

V gene	J gene	clone size	D gene	CDR3 protein	CDR3 DNA
TRBV5-1	TRBJ1-5	few	-	CASSQDAYSNQPQHF	TGCGCCAGCAGTCAGGACGCCTATAGCAATCAGCCCCAGCATTTT
TRBV5-1	TRBJ1-2	-	-	CASSLDSFNYGYTF	TGCGCCAGCAGCCTAGACAGTTTTAACTATGGCTACACCTTC
TRBV6-6	TRBJ1-2	-	-	CASGKSREVNYGYTF	TGTGCCAGCGGAAAATCCAGGGAAGTTAACTATGGCTACACCTTC
TRBV28	TRBJ1-3	-	-	CASTTPWSQIEEGNTIYF	TGTGCCAGCACCACCCCGTGGAGCCAGATTGAAGAAGGAAACACCATATATTTT
TRBV4-1	TRBJ2-7	-	TRBD2	CASSQELAGYYEQYF	TGCGCCAGCAGCCAAGAGCTAGCGGGATACTACGAGCAGTACTTC
TRBV24-1	TRBJ2-3	-	-	CATTLRVTFAHTDTQYF	TGTGCCACCACCCTCCGAGTGACCTTTGCCCACACAGATACGCAGTATTTT
TRBV5-1	TRBJ2-3	once	TRBD2	CASSFTTPGLADTDTQYF	TGCGCCAGCAGCTTCACCACCCCGGGACTAGCGGACACAGATACGCAGTATTTT
TRBV6-1	TRBJ2-2	-	-	CASSVVLRSNTGELFF	TGTGCCAGCAGTGTTGTTTTGCGGTCGAACACCGGGGAGCTGTTTTTT
TRBV27	TRBJ2-1	-	-	CASSAGRANEQFF	TGTGCCAGCAGTGCAGGGCGGGCCAATGAGCAGTTCTTC
TRBV27	TRBJ2-1	-	TRBD1	CASGRPLGQGVGEQFF	TGTGCCAGCGGACGCCCCTTGGGGCAGGGGGTAGGAGAGCAGTTCTTC
TRBV18	TRBJ2-6	-	-	CASSPYQPGANVLTF	TGTGCCAGCTCACCCTACCAGCCCGGGGCCAACGTCCTGACTTTC
TRBV4-1	TRBJ2-2	-	-	CASSPSSTGELFF	TGCGCCAGCAGTCCTAGTTCCACCGGGGAGCTGTTTTTT
TRBV20-1	TRBJ2-3	-	-	CSASDSYTQYF	TGCAGTGCCTCGGACTCGTATACGCAGTATTTT
TRBV27	TRBJ1-5	-	-	CASSRGEYSNQPQHF	TGTGCCAGCAGTAGAGGGGAGTATAGCAATCAGCCCCAGCATTTT
TRBV28	TRBJ2-7	once	TRBD1	CASSTGKGHEQYF	TGTGCCAGCTCGACAGGGAAAGGGCACGAGCAGTACTTC
TRBV5-1	TRBJ2-2	-	-	CASRATGELFF	TGCGCCAGCAGAGCGACCGGGGAGCTGTTTTTT
TRBV7-9	TRBJ1-5	-	TRBD1	CASSPGQNQPQHF	TGTGCCAGCAGCCCGGGACAGAATCAGCCCCAGCATTTT
TRBV10-1	TRBJ2-7	-	-	CASSSPGAYEQYF	TGCGCCAGCAGTTCCCCCGGGGCCTACGAGCAGTACTTC
TRBV27	TRBJ2-2	-	TRBD1	CASSLGTGGWDTGELFF	TGTGCCAGCAGTTTAGGGACAGGGGGATGGGACACCGGGGAGCTGTTTTTT
TRBV27	TRBJ2-7	once	-	CASSLSRGGRGPYEQYF	TGTGCCAGCAGTTTATCGAGGGGGGGCAGGGGGCCCTACGAGCAGTACTTC
TRBV28	TRBJ2-4	-	TRBD1	CASSWGRTGVNF	TGTGCCAGCTCCTGGGGCCGAACAGGGGTGAACTTC
TRBV3-1/TRBV3-2	TRBJ2-5	-	TRBD2	CASTTGSGSWGETQYF	TGTGCCAGCACCACAGGGAGCGGGAGCTGGGGAGAGACCCAGTACTTC
TRBV14	TRBJ2-5	-	TRBD2	CASSKNSSGRAGETQYF	TGTGCCAGCAGCAAGAACTCAAGCGGGAGGGCCGGAGAGACCCAGTACTTC
TRBV10-3	TRBJ1-3	-	-	CATRPQDSGNTIYF	TGTGCCACCCGCCCACAGGACTCTGGAAACACCATATATTTT
TRBV9	TRBJ2-2	-	TRBD2	CASSVERTSPTGELFF	TGTGCCAGCAGCGTAGAGCGGACTAGCCCCACCGGGGAGCTGTTTTTT
TRBV19	TRBJ2-7	-	TRBD1	CASTRDSPYEQYF	TGTGCCAGTACCCGGGACAGCCCCTACGAGCAGTACTTC
TRBV7-3	TRBJ1-1	-	-	CASSLGMGAFF	TGTGCCAGCAGCTTAGGGATGGGTGCTTTCTTT
TRBV6-2/TRBV6-3	TRBJ1-1	-	-	CASSYNSRTEAFF	TGTGCCAGCAGTTACAATAGCCGGACTGAAGCTTTCTTT
TRBV5-1	TRBJ2-3	-	TRBD1	CASSLKGASTDTQYF	TGCGCCAGCAGCTTAAAGGGGGCGAGCACAGATACGCAGTATTTT
TRBV10-3	TRBJ2-1	-	-	CAISGGEVSYNEQFF	TGTGCCATCAGTGGGGGGGAGGTCTCCTACAATGAGCAGTTCTTC
TRBV20-1	TRBJ1-2	-	-	CSARRGYGYTF	TGCAGTGCTAGACGCGGCTATGGCTACACCTTC
TRBV7-8	TRBJ2-5	-	TRBD2	CASTTGTSGRSSQETQYF	TGTGCCAGCACCACCGGGACTAGCGGGAGATCTAGTCAGGAGACCCAGTACTTC
TRBV27	TRBJ2-1	-	TRBD2	CASTPRSAGTIGNEQFF	TGTGCCAGCACTCCGAGGTCGGCAGGGACTATCGGTAATGAGCAGTTCTTC
TRBV2	TRBJ1-3	-	-	CASSGSGDSGNTIYF	TGTGCCAGCAGTGGAAGCGGGGACTCTGGAAACACCATATATTTT
TRBV19	TRBJ2-2	-	-	CATYETGTDTGELFF	TGTGCCACCTATGAGACCGGGACTGACACCGGGGAGCTGTTTTTT
TRBV10-3	TRBJ2-7	-	-	CAISEVPLSEQYF	TGTGCCATCAGTGAGGTCCCCCTCTCCGAGCAGTACTTC
TRBV24-1	TRBJ2-1	-	TRBD1	CATSGQGVNNEQFF	TGTGCCACCAGTGGACAGGGGGTAAACAATGAGCAGTTCTTC
TRBV4-1	TRBJ1-5	few	-	CASSQGAIYSNQPQHF	TGCGCCAGCAGCCAAGGGGCTATATATAGCAATCAGCCCCAGCATTTT
TRBV5-1	TRBJ2-1	-	TRBD2	CASSFPGLAAYNEQFF	TGCGCCAGCAGCTTTCCGGGACTAGCGGCTTACAATGAGCAGTTCTTC